These 19 T cell receptor beta chains originate from one sample sequenced in a study of T cell responses to AZD1222 COVID-19 vaccine. Some clones are missing from TCRdb's copy, which holds only in-frame ones; the method was immunoSEQ multiplex PCR. Among over 120,000 clones listed, around 90% were seen once. Sequenced here: peripheral blood, sampled on day 0 of AZD1222 vaccination. All receptors come from an adult in good health.

The chain carries TRBV19 and TRBJ2-5; 9 positions agree with TRBD2. Germline V gene sequence: CDR1 LNHDA, CDR2 SQIVND (reference sequence). The J segment lost 7 bases and the V segment lost 6 bases, leaving 15 bases of the junction unmatched. This CDR3 comprises 16 residues. CDR3 residues: CASRRSPAGGGGTQYF. The CDR3 nucleotides are TGTGCCAGTAGGAGGAGCCCAGCGGGAGGAGGAGGGACCCAGTACTTC.

This clone has only a few counts. V usage is TRBV2 and J usage is TRBJ2-7, with a tentative D call TRBD1 (5 bases). There are 14 residues in the CDR3. CDR1 and CDR2 (germline): SNHLY, FYNNEI. V was shortened by 6 bases and J by 1 base, with 13 bases between the two germline ends. This CDR3 is CASSPPTDSYEQYF. The CDR3 DNA sequence: TGTGCCAGCAGCCCTCCGACAGATTCCTACGAGCAGTACTTC.

The chain employs TRBV10-1 and TRBJ2-3, with unresolved D. The CDR3 consists of 13 residues. V was clipped by 6 bases and J by 3 bases, with 10 bases between them. From germline, CDR1 is WNHNN and CDR2 SYGVQD (reference sequence). The CDR3 DNA is TGCGCCAGCAGCCACGATCTAACAGATACGCAGTATTTT. Residues: CASSHDLTDTQYF.

V usage is TRBV27 and J usage is TRBJ2-1; D remains ambiguous. The V end was cut by 6 bases, the J end by 6 bases, with 9 bases between. This CDR3 spans 12 amino acids. Germline V gives CDR1 MNHEY, CDR2 SMNVEV (reference sequence). The CDR3 region is CASRKNRNEQFF. CDR3 sequence (DNA): TGTGCCAGCAGAAAAAATCGCAATGAGCAGTTCTTC.

Many counts were recorded for this clone. The CDR3 region is CASSLTLLGETGELFF. In DNA, the CDR3 is TGTGCCAGCAGCTTAACGTTACTCGGAGAGACCGGGGAGCTGTTTTTT. This chain joins TRBV7-3 and TRBJ2-2; D unclear. The germline V and J ends were trimmed by 0 bases and 5 bases, with 13 bases remaining between them. This CDR3 is built from 16 residues. CDR1 is SGHTA, CDR2 FQGTGA, per germline. The variable domain in full, with the rest retrieved from reference TRBV7-3 and TRBJ2-2, is GAGVSQTPSNKVTEKGKYVELRCDPISGHTALYWYRQSLGQGPEFLIYFQGTGAADDSGLPNDRFFAVRPEGSVSTLKIQRTERGDSAVYLCASSLTLLGETGELFFGEGSRLTVL.

The genes are TRBV6-5 and TRBJ2-7; 9 nucleotides line up with TRBD1. Germline-derived CDR1 and CDR2 are MNHEY and SVGAGI. CDR3 size: 13 residues. The trim removed 8 bases at V and 0 bases at J, leaving 2 bases unmatched. CDR3 sequence reads: CASGQGPSYEQYF. As DNA, the CDR3 is TGTGCCAGCGGACAGGGGCCCTCCTACGAGCAGTACTTC.

This chain uses TRBV25-1 with TRBJ2-1, with a possible D match to TRBD2 (6 bases). Germline CDR1 MGHDK, CDR2 SYGVNS. CDR3 length: 14 amino acids. The V gene lost 4 bases and the J gene lost 4 bases, with 11 bases spanning the gap. The DNA for the CDR3 is TGTGCCAGCAGTGTGGGGGGAGTATACAATGAGCAGTTCTTC. This gives the protein CASSVGGVYNEQFF.

The V and J genes are TRBV19 and TRBJ2-5; 8 nucleotides agree with TRBD1. The CDR3 length is 14 residues. V trimming: 5 bases; J trimming: 3 bases; junction bases outside the gene matches: 5. Germline loops: CDR1 LNHDA, CDR2 SQIVND (reference sequence). The CDR3 coding sequence is TGTGCCAGTAGTCCCCCAGGGGGCAAAGAGACCCAGTACTTC. This sequence encodes CASSPPGGKETQYF.

The rearrangement uses TRBV15 and TRBJ1-1, with D possibly TRBD1 on 5 matching bases. The V end was cut by 0 bases, the J end by 5 bases, with 13 bases between. Per germline, CDR1 LNHNV and CDR2 YYDKDF (reference sequence). The CDR3 covers 15 residues. The DNA of the CDR3 is TGTGCCACCAGCAGAGAACGGGACCAGGGTACTGAAGCTTTCTTT. Translating gives CATSRERDQGTEAFF.

This rearrangement joins TRBV5-1 to TRBJ2-2, with D perhaps given as TRBD1 or TRBD2 (5 bases each). The CDR3 extends over 15 amino acids. Germline lookup yields CDR1 SGHRS and CDR2 YFSETQ. Between the trimmed V and J ends, which lost 3 bases and 5 bases, there was a span of 14 bases. The DNA for the CDR3 is TGCGCCAGCAGCTCCGGGGCCCCGCTAACCGGGGAGCTGTTTTTT. Encoded protein: CASSSGAPLTGELFF.

This clone is a singleton in its sample. The chain uses TRBV27 and TRBJ2-2, with 7 nucleotides matching TRBD2. With 5 bases clipped from V and 4 bases from J, the junction kept 4 bases outside the gene matches. Germline CDR1 and CDR2: MNHEY and SMNVEV (reference sequence). This CDR3 is built from 14 residues. In DNA form, the CDR3 reads TGTGCCAGCAGTGGGTTAGCGGGCACCGGGGAGCTGTTTTTT. Residues: CASSGLAGTGELFF.

This chain connects TRBV6-5 to TRBJ1-5; D is unresolved. The V end lost 0 bases, the J end lost 4 bases, and 7 bases lay between the germline ends. In germline, CDR1 is MNHEY, CDR2 SVGAGI. The CDR3 contains 14 residues. CDR3 loop: CASSYSGRNQPQHF. CDR3 DNA: TGTGCCAGCAGTTACTCAGGACGGAATCAGCCCCAGCATTTT.

J is TRBJ1-1 and V is TRBV7-2; no firm D call. Germline CDR1 and CDR2: SGHTA and FQGNSA. Trimming shortened V by 1 base and J by 1 base, and 7 bases separated the two germline ends. The CDR3 is 14 residues long. This CDR3 reads CASSLGDQNTEAFF. DNA of the CDR3: TGTGCCAGCAGCTTAGGGGATCAGAACACTGAAGCTTTCTTT.

The rearrangement links TRBV4-1 to TRBJ2-1; TRBD2 aligns across 10 bases. Per germline, CDR1 MGHRA and CDR2 YSYEKL. This CDR3 is built from 15 residues. After removal of 6 bases from V and 5 bases from J, the junction contained 7 bases not matched to a gene. The CDR3 sequence: CASRKGLAGDNEQFF. The CDR3 DNA is TGCGCCAGCAGGAAGGGCCTAGCGGGAGACAATGAGCAGTTCTTC.

This rearrangement joins TRBV6-5 to TRBJ1-2; D is unresolved. This CDR3 has 15 amino acids. CDR1 is MNHEY, CDR2 SVGAGI, per germline. The V end lost 0 bases, the J end lost 3 bases, and 11 bases lay between the germline ends. CDR3 sequence: CASSYSSSRYYGYTF. DNA of the CDR3: TGTGCCAGCAGTTACTCGAGTAGCAGATACTATGGCTACACCTTC.

The chain links TRBV28 to TRBJ1-4; D is unclear. The V gene lost 4 bases and the J gene lost 3 bases, with 3 bases spanning the gap. Per the germline V gene, CDR1 is MDHEN and CDR2 is SYDVKM. The CDR3 runs 12 residues. DNA for the CDR3: TGTGCCAGCAGTTCCGCTAATGAAAAACTGTTTTTT. This codes for CASSSANEKLFF. Full variable domain (missing parts from reference TRBV28 and TRBJ1-4): DVKVTQSSRYLVKRTGEKVFLECVQDMDHENMFWYRQDPGLGLRLIYFSYDVKMKEKGDIPEGYSVSREKKERFSLILESASTNQTSMYLCASSSANEKLFFGSGTQLSVL.

This chain uses TRBV28 with TRBJ2-3; TRBD2 matches at 8 bases. In germline, CDR1 is MDHEN, CDR2 SYDVKM. CDR3 length: 15 amino acids. J lost 4 bases, V lost 6 bases, and 9 bases had no gene match. CDR3 amino acids: CASREQREYPDTQYF. The CDR3 DNA is TGTGCCAGCAGAGAACAGCGGGAGTACCCAGATACGCAGTATTTT.

The gene calls are TRBV27 and TRBJ1-5; perhaps TRBD1 as D (6 bases). This CDR3 contains 13 residues. The germline CDR1 and CDR2 sequences are MNHEY and SMNVEV (reference sequence). Trimming removed 9 bases from V and 6 bases from J, with 15 bases in between. The CDR3 nucleotides are TGTGCCAGTTCTACAGGGCGAGGTCAGCCCCAGCATTTT. This translates into CASSTGRGQPQHF.

The CDR3 here is CASSPHGAEQYF. DNA for the CDR3: TGTGCCAGCAGCCCTCACGGGGCCGAGCAGTACTTC. The V call is TRBV27, the J call TRBJ2-7; either TRBD1 or TRBD2 may supply D (5 bases each). There are 12 residues in the CDR3. The germline gives CDR1 MNHEY, CDR2 SMNVEV (reference sequence). Trimming removed 6 bases at V and 6 bases at J, with 12 bases between.